This T cell receptor (beta chain) appears in the sequencing data of a study of shared clonotypes between healthy human individuals. Naive CD8 populations comprised CD45RO-negative cells positively selected for CCR7, excluding terminally differentiated effector memory CD45RA+ cells. Details on this clone: Its antigen remains unknown.

Germline CDR1 MNHNS, CDR2 SASEGT. J gave up 7 bases and V 10 bases, and 3 bases lay outside the gene matches. The CDR3 runs to 13 residues. Genomic DNA belonging to each subset was distributed in equal measure over several immunoSEQ plates. The protocol was immunoSEQ multiplex PCR, while the TCRdb copy is restricted to in-frame clones and leaves out a portion. The data show under 2,000,000 clones, with approximately 94% seen just once and 0.9% to 1.5% held by the top ten. Overall study findings and caveats: Limitation of the genetic and exposure-history diversity represented came from the few donors.

This TCR was sampled from a young man in good health. This chain links TRBV6-1 with TRBJ2-1; 14 bases align to TRBD2. The sequenced sample was naive CD8+ T cells sorted from blood. This chain's CDR3 is CATRLAGGNEQFF. The CDR3 DNA follows: TGTGCCACGCGACTAGCGGGGGGGAATGAGCAGTTCTTC.